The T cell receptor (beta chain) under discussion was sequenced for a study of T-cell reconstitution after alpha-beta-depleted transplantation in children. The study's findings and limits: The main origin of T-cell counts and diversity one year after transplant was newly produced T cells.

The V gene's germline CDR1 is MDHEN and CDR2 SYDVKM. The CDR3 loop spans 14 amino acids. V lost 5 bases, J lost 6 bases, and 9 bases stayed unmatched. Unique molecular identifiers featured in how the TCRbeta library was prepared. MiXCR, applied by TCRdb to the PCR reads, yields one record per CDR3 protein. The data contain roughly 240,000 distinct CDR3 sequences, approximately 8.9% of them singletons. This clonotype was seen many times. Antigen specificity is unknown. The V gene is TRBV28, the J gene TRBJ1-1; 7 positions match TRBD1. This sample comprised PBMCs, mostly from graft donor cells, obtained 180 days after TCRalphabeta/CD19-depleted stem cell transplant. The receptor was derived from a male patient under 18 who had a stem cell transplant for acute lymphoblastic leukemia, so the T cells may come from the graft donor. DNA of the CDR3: TGTGCCAGCAGTCCCTTGCAGGGGGGAGCTGAAGCTTTCTTT. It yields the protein CASSPLQGGAEAFF.